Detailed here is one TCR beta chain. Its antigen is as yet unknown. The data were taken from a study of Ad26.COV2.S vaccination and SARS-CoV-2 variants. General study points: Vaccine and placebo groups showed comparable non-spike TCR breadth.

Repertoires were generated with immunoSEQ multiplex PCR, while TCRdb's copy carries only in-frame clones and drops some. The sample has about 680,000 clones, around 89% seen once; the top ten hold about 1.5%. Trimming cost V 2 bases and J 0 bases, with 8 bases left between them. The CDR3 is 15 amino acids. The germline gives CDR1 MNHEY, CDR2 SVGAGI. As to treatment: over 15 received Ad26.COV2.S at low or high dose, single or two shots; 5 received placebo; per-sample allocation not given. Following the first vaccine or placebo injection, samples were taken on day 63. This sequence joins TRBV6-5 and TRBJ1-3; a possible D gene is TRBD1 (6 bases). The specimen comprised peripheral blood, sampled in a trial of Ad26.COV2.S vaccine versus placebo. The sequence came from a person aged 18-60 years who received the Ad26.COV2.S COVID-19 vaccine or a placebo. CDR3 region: CASSYRGNSGNTIYF. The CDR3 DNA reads TGTGCCAGCAGTTACAGGGGGAACTCTGGAAACACCATATATTTT.